Listed below are T cell receptor beta chains from one sample, sequenced in a study of T cell repertoires in cytomegalovirus infection. Their antigens are not known. TCRdb called the reads again in MiXCR, with one record for every CDR3 protein. The top ten hold 65% to 75% of the sample, which has about 110,000 distinct CDR3 sequences, over 40% seen once. Sequenced here: CD8+ T cells from cultured PBMCs, sampled from culture after CMV antigen stimulation. The receptors were gathered from a human donor in good health (CMV status not recorded). Some clones in this sample may be carry-over from other donors' samples. Both conserved end residues are part of each CDR3. The D gene is left open where the match is weak. Not every row has a clone size; where given, it reads once, few, many or a size class.

CDR3 protein: CASRRGGLNTDTQYF; CDR3 DNA: TGTGCCTCCCGGCGGGGGGGCCTGAACACAGATACGCAGTATTTT; V gene: TRBV27; J gene: TRBJ2-3; D gene: TRBD2; clone size: many
CDR3 protein: CASSKTTSAETQYF; CDR3 DNA: TGTGCCAGCAGCAAGACGACTAGCGCGGAGACCCAGTACTTC; V gene: TRBV7-2; J gene: TRBJ2-5; D gene: TRBD2; clone size: -
CDR3 protein: CASSPSTGGPTEAFF; CDR3 DNA: TGTGCCAGCAGCCCAAGTACGGGGGGGCCCACTGAAGCTTTCTTT; V gene: TRBV7-6; J gene: TRBJ1-1; D gene: -; clone size: -
CDR3 protein: CASSLSMGGFNSPLHF; CDR3 DNA: TGTGCCAGCAGTTTATCGATGGGGGGCTTTAATTCACCCCTCCACTTT; V gene: TRBV27; J gene: TRBJ1-6; D gene: -; clone size: -
CDR3 protein: CASSSPPEYPFEVQFF; CDR3 DNA: TGTGCCAGCAGCTCCCCACCAGAGTACCCCTTCGAGGTGCAGTTCTTC; V gene: TRBV28; J gene: TRBJ2-1; D gene: -; clone size: -
CDR3 protein: CASTPGAGVYDEQFF; CDR3 DNA: TGTGCCAGTACCCCCGGGGCAGGGGTCTATGATGAGCAGTTCTTC; V gene: TRBV19; J gene: TRBJ2-1; D gene: -; clone size: -
CDR3 protein: CASTIAGELYNEQFF; CDR3 DNA: TGTGCCAGCACCATAGCGGGGGAGCTCTACAATGAGCAGTTCTTC; V gene: TRBV6-1; J gene: TRBJ2-1; D gene: TRBD2; clone size: -
CDR3 protein: CASNGGKLFF; CDR3 DNA: TGTGCCAGCAATGGGGGAAAACTGTTTTTT; V gene: TRBV2; J gene: TRBJ1-4; D gene: -; clone size: -
CDR3 protein: CATGWAEWETQYF; CDR3 DNA: TGTGCCACCGGTTGGGCCGAGTGGGAGACCCAGTACTTC; V gene: TRBV27; J gene: TRBJ2-5; D gene: -; clone size: -
CDR3 protein: CASSYPAVEQFF; CDR3 DNA: TGTGCCAGCAGTTACCCAGCAGTTGAGCAGTTCTTC; V gene: TRBV6-2/TRBV6-3; J gene: TRBJ2-1; D gene: -; clone size: -
CDR3 protein: CASSQEDGTANTGELFF; CDR3 DNA: TGTGCCAGCAGCCAAGAAGATGGGACCGCGAACACCGGGGAGCTGTTTTTT; V gene: TRBV3-1; J gene: TRBJ2-2; D gene: -; clone size: many
CDR3 protein: CASSLYPGTRNEKLFF; CDR3 DNA: TGTGCCAGCAGCTTATATCCCGGGACACGGAATGAAAAACTGTTTTTT; V gene: TRBV7-2; J gene: TRBJ1-4; D gene: -; clone size: -
CDR3 protein: CASSWTGRSSYEQYF; CDR3 DNA: TGTGCCAGCAGCTGGACAGGGCGAAGCTCCTACGAGCAGTACTTC; V gene: TRBV7-2; J gene: TRBJ2-7; D gene: TRBD1; clone size: few
CDR3 protein: CASSFTDRVDYGYTF; CDR3 DNA: TGTGCCAGCAGTTTCACCGACAGGGTTGACTATGGCTACACCTTC; V gene: TRBV6-5; J gene: TRBJ1-2; D gene: TRBD1; clone size: -
CDR3 protein: CASSLWRGATDTQYF; CDR3 DNA: TGTGCCAGCAGTTTATGGCGGGGGGCCACAGATACGCAGTATTTT; V gene: TRBV12-3/TRBV12-4; J gene: TRBJ2-3; D gene: TRBD2; clone size: -
CDR3 protein: CASSQDNTYTGELFF; CDR3 DNA: TGCGCCAGCAGCCAAGATAACACCTACACCGGGGAGCTGTTTTTT; V gene: TRBV4-1; J gene: TRBJ2-2; D gene: -; clone size: -
CDR3 protein: CASSSRDIYSYEQYF; CDR3 DNA: TGTGCCAGCAGCTCCCGGGACATCTACTCCTACGAGCAGTACTTC; V gene: TRBV7-6; J gene: TRBJ2-7; D gene: -; clone size: few
CDR3 protein: CASSDRPAGELFF; CDR3 DNA: TGTGCCAGCAGTGACCGACCCGCAGGGGAGCTGTTTTTT; V gene: TRBV2; J gene: TRBJ2-2; D gene: -; clone size: -
CDR3 protein: CASSLVRAGTEAFF; CDR3 DNA: TGTGCCAGCAGCTTAGTACGGGCTGGGACTGAAGCTTTCTTT; V gene: TRBV7-6; J gene: TRBJ1-1; D gene: -; clone size: -
CDR3 protein: CASSLEGTGRTHYGYTF; CDR3 DNA: TGTGCCAGCAGCTTAGAAGGGACAGGGCGTACCCACTATGGCTACACCTTC; V gene: TRBV7-9; J gene: TRBJ1-2; D gene: TRBD1; clone size: -
CDR3 protein: CASSPDPAFLAGAYNEQFF; CDR3 DNA: TGTGCCAGCAGCCCCGATCCCGCTTTCTTAGCGGGGGCCTACAATGAGCAGTTCTTC; V gene: TRBV7-6; J gene: TRBJ2-1; D gene: TRBD2; clone size: few
CDR3 protein: CASSLLANNEQFF; CDR3 DNA: TGTGCCAGTAGTCTCCTAGCTAACAATGAGCAGTTCTTC; V gene: TRBV19; J gene: TRBJ2-1; D gene: -; clone size: many
CDR3 protein: CASSYSLGALEQYF; CDR3 DNA: TGTGCCAGCAGTTACTCCCTCGGGGCGCTCGAGCAGTACTTC; V gene: TRBV6-5; J gene: TRBJ2-7; D gene: -; clone size: few
CDR3 protein: CASARIWDSYNEQFF; CDR3 DNA: TGTGCCAGCGCCCGAATCTGGGACAGCTACAATGAGCAGTTCTTC; V gene: TRBV25-1; J gene: TRBJ2-1; D gene: TRBD1; clone size: -
CDR3 protein: CASSFPSSSTDTQYF; CDR3 DNA: TGTGCCAGCAGCTTCCCCAGTTCTAGCACAGATACGCAGTATTTT; V gene: TRBV7-9; J gene: TRBJ2-3; D gene: -; clone size: few
CDR3 protein: CASSLGANYGYTF; CDR3 DNA: TGTGCCAGCAGTCTCGGGGCTAACTATGGCTACACCTTC; V gene: TRBV27; J gene: TRBJ1-2; D gene: -; clone size: -
CDR3 protein: CASSQDHTGAGAFF; CDR3 DNA: TGCGCCAGCAGCCAAGATCACACGGGGGCCGGAGCTTTCTTT; V gene: TRBV4-1; J gene: TRBJ1-1; D gene: -; clone size: many
CDR3 protein: CASSQPGAQPYGYTF; CDR3 DNA: TGCGCCAGCAGCCAACCAGGGGCCCAACCTTATGGCTACACCTTC; V gene: TRBV4-1; J gene: TRBJ1-2; D gene: -; clone size: -
CDR3 protein: CASSSHRDTGELFF; CDR3 DNA: TGTGCCAGTAGTTCCCATCGGGACACCGGGGAGCTGTTTTTT; V gene: TRBV19; J gene: TRBJ2-2; D gene: -; clone size: few
CDR3 protein: CASSRTGVAGELFF; CDR3 DNA: TGTGCCAGCAGCCGGACGGGGGTCGCCGGGGAGCTGTTTTTT; V gene: TRBV7-6; J gene: TRBJ2-2; D gene: -; clone size: -
CDR3 protein: CASSSAIDNEQFF; CDR3 DNA: TGTGCCAGCAGCTCAGCTATCGACAATGAGCAGTTCTTC; V gene: TRBV7-2; J gene: TRBJ2-1; D gene: -; clone size: -
CDR3 protein: CASRLGWNQPQHF; CDR3 DNA: TGTGCCAGCAGGTTGGGATGGAATCAGCCCCAGCATTTT; V gene: TRBV27; J gene: TRBJ1-5; D gene: -; clone size: -
CDR3 protein: CASRQRESTEAFF; CDR3 DNA: TGTGCCAGCAGGCAAAGGGAAAGCACTGAAGCTTTCTTT; V gene: TRBV6-4; J gene: TRBJ1-1; D gene: -; clone size: few
CDR3 protein: CASSLLAPDTQYF; CDR3 DNA: TGTGCCAGCAGCTTACTAGCACCAGATACGCAGTATTTT; V gene: TRBV7-4; J gene: TRBJ2-3; D gene: -; clone size: once
CDR3 protein: CASSFRGAGSYNEQFF; CDR3 DNA: TGTGCCAGCAGCTTCAGGGGGGCAGGCTCCTACAATGAGCAGTTCTTC; V gene: TRBV7-2; J gene: TRBJ2-1; D gene: -; clone size: -
CDR3 protein: CASSFGGTGELFF; CDR3 DNA: TGTGCCAGCAGCTTCGGGGGGACCGGGGAGCTGTTTTTT; V gene: TRBV7-9; J gene: TRBJ2-2; D gene: TRBD2; clone size: few
CDR3 protein: CASVGLPNETQYF; CDR3 DNA: TGTGCCAGCGTTGGACTGCCCAATGAGACCCAGTACTTC; V gene: TRBV2; J gene: TRBJ2-5; D gene: -; clone size: -
CDR3 protein: CASSLGARGDEQFF; CDR3 DNA: TGTGCCAGCAGTTTAGGGGCCAGGGGGGATGAGCAGTTCTTC; V gene: TRBV12-3/TRBV12-4; J gene: TRBJ2-1; D gene: -; clone size: -
CDR3 protein: CASSPSGGWNNEQFF; CDR3 DNA: TGTGCCAGCAGCCCAAGCGGGGGGTGGAACAATGAGCAGTTCTTC; V gene: TRBV7-2; J gene: TRBJ2-1; D gene: TRBD2; clone size: few
CDR3 protein: CASSTPGEGAKNIQYF; CDR3 DNA: TGTGCCAGCAGTACCCCCGGGGAGGGGGCCAAAAACATTCAGTACTTC; V gene: TRBV7-3; J gene: TRBJ2-4; D gene: TRBD2; clone size: -
CDR3 protein: CASSYAGPKGEQYF; CDR3 DNA: TGTGCCAGCAGCTACGCGGGCCCTAAGGGGGAGCAGTACTTC; V gene: TRBV7-2; J gene: TRBJ2-7; D gene: -; clone size: many
CDR3 protein: CASSWETSGAYNEQFF; CDR3 DNA: TGTGCCAGCAGCTGGGAGACTAGCGGGGCTTACAATGAGCAGTTCTTC; V gene: TRBV5-6; J gene: TRBJ2-1; D gene: TRBD2; clone size: -
CDR3 protein: CASSQGQGTTYEQYF; CDR3 DNA: TGCGCCAGCAGCCAAGGTCAGGGGACCACCTACGAGCAGTACTTC; V gene: TRBV4-1; J gene: TRBJ2-7; D gene: -; clone size: many